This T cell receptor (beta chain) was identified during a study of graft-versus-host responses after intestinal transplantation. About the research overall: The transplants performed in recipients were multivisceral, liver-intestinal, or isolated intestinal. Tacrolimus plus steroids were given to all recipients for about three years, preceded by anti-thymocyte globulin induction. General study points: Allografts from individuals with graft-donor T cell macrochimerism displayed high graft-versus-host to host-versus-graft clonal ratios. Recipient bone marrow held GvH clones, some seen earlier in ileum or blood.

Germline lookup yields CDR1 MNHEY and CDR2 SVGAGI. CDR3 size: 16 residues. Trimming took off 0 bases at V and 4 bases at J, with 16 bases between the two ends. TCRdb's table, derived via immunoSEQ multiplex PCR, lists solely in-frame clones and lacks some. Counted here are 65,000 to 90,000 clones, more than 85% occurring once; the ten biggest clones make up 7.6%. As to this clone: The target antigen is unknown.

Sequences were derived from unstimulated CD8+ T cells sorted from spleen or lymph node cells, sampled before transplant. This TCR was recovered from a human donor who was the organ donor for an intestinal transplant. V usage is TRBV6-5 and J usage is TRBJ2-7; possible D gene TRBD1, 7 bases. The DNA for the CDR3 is TGTGCCAGCAGTTACTCAGGAGGGGGCGATCAATACGAGCAGTACTTC. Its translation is CASSYSGGGDQYEQYF.